This entry concerns a single TCR beta chain. Antigen: not known. With 60 Vbeta and 13 Jbeta primers, the PCR was carried out. Repertoires were generated with immunoSEQ multiplex PCR, while TCRdb's copy carries only in-frame clones and drops some. Among around 140,000 clones listed, over 60% were seen once. The source of the sample is a study of cytomegalovirus exposure and HLA in healthy donors. Study outcomes and limitations: In a later analysis, roughly 17,000 TCR beta sequences were associated with HLA alleles at 0.05 false discovery rate. TCR beta V segments were, for the most part, productive about 87% or about 30% of the time in an earlier analysis. With later analysis, a missense DCLRE1C variant became linked to TCR beta V- and J-gene trimming. Whilst most TCR sequences proved rare, a subset of public TCRs occurred across many donors.

The CDR3 sequence is 14 residues long. V lost 4 bases and J 4 bases, leaving 11 bases between the germline ends. Germline CDR1 reads SGDLS; CDR2 reads YYNGEE. The sequence derives from a woman in her sixties or seventies in good health and CMV-seronegative. The sample was PBMCs. The chain has TRBV9 and TRBJ2-2; possible D gene TRBD1, 6 bases. The CDR3 DNA reads as TGTGCCAGCAGCTTTAAACAGGGCACCGGGGAGCTGTTTTTT. Translated: CASSFKQGTGELFF.